This TCR beta chain was identified during a study of blood T cell repertoires in COVID-19. Method: immunoSEQ multiplex PCR; TCRdb's copy keeps in-frame clones and lacks some. The profile covers about 220,000 clones, with 82% appearing a single time and approximately 7.6% taken by the ten largest. This CDR3 has 13 amino acids. Germline V gene sequence: CDR1 MNHEY, CDR2 SVGEGT. V gave up 4 bases and J gave up 2 bases, with 9 bases separating them. Enrolment of Seattle patients took place during active infection, and they were followed longitudinally. This chain links TRBV6-2 or TRBV6-3 with TRBJ2-7, with TRBD1 as a possible D gene (6 bases). Sequenced input: peripheral blood. The origin of this receptor is a woman aged 80 or older with COVID-19, enrolled during active disease. CDR3 region: CASSFGQTYEQYF. DNA of the CDR3: TGTGCCAGCAGTTTTGGACAGACCTACGAGCAGTACTTC.